This TCR beta chain was sequenced during a study of vaccination and CD4 T cells after COVID-19. In the case of this clonotype: Its specificity is unknown.

Sequencing of cultured CD4+ T cell DNA used the Oncomine TCR Beta short-read assay. TCRdb ran MiXCR on the PCR reads and lists one entry per CDR3 protein. The sample gives 20,000 to 25,000 distinct CDR3 sequences, approximately 61% of which show up once; around 3.8% is in the top ten. Regarding treatment: approximately nine-day PBMC culture with coronavirus spike peptide pools or control peptides (ViraFEST assay). Trimming left V 1 base short and J 6 bases short, with 7 bases between. The CDR3 length is 13 residues. Germline V gives CDR1 SGHAT, CDR2 FQNNGV. The chain is built from TRBV11-2 and TRBJ2-1; maybe TRBD1 (5 bases). The sample comprised CD4+ T cells from blood, cultured in vitro. The sequence was collected from a human donor who had recovered from COVID-19. DNA for the CDR3: TGTGCCAGCAGCTTAGCAGGGTCCAATGAGCAGTTCTTC. This codes for CASSLAGSNEQFF.